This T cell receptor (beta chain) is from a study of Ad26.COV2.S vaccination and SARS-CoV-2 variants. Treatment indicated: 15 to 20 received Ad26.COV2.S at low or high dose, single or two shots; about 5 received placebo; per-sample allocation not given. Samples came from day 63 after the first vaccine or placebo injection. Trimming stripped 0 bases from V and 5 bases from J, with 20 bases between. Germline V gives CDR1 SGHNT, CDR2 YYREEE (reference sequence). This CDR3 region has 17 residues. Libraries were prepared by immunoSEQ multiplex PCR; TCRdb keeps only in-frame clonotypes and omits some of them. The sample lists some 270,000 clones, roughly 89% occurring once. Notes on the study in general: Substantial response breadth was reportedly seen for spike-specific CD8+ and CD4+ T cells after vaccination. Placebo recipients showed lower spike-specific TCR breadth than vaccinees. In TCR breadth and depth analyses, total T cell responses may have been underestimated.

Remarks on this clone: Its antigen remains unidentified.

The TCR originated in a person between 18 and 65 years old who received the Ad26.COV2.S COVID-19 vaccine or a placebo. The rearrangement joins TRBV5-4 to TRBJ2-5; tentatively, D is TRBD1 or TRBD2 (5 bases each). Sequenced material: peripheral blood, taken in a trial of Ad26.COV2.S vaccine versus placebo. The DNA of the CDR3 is TGTGCCAGCAGCTTGGGTCAGGGCTCGCAATCGGGGGAGACCCAGTACTTC. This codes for CASSLGQGSQSGETQYF.